Described below is a single T cell receptor (beta chain) sequence and its context. Sequenced by immunoSEQ multiplex PCR; TCRdb stores in-frame clones only, minus some. The table records more than 80,000 clones, 85% to 95% of them present only once. This CDR3 region has 15 residues. Trimming took 5 bases from V and 5 from J, leaving 18 bases between them. Germline V lookup: CDR1 SGHTA, CDR2 FQGNSA. This entry is derived from a study of T cell changes during pregnancy in multiple sclerosis. This clonotype was sampled from a female donor with multiple sclerosis, enrolled in a pregnancy study. The genes are TRBV7-2 and TRBJ2-5; TRBD1 is a possible D gene (6 bases). Sequencing was performed on peripheral blood, taken after pregnancy. CDR3 DNA: TGTGCCAGCAGCACTCTCCTTCAGGGGCGGGAGACCCAGTACTTC. Translated: CASSTLLQGRETQYF.